This T cell receptor beta chain emerged from a study of T-cell reconstitution after alpha-beta-depleted transplantation in children. The J segment lost 5 bases and the V segment lost 4 bases, leaving 5 bases of the junction unmatched. The length of the CDR3 is 14 residues. This clonotype was observed at least ten times. Unique molecular identifiers were incorporated when the TCRbeta library was constructed. TCRdb ran MiXCR on the PCR reads and lists one entry per CDR3 protein. The sample lists 350,000 to 400,000 distinct CDR3 sequences, roughly 22% occurring once. The genes are TRBV12-3 or TRBV12-4 and TRBJ2-3; 8 bases line up with TRBD1. Sequences were derived from PBMCs from the stem cell graft donor, sampled from the stem cell graft. This TCR was sampled from a human donor who donated a stem cell graft to a child with acute myeloid leukemia. The CDR3 loop is CASSSPDRGDTQYF. The CDR3 bases are TGTGCCAGCAGTTCCCCTGACAGGGGAGATACGCAGTATTTT.